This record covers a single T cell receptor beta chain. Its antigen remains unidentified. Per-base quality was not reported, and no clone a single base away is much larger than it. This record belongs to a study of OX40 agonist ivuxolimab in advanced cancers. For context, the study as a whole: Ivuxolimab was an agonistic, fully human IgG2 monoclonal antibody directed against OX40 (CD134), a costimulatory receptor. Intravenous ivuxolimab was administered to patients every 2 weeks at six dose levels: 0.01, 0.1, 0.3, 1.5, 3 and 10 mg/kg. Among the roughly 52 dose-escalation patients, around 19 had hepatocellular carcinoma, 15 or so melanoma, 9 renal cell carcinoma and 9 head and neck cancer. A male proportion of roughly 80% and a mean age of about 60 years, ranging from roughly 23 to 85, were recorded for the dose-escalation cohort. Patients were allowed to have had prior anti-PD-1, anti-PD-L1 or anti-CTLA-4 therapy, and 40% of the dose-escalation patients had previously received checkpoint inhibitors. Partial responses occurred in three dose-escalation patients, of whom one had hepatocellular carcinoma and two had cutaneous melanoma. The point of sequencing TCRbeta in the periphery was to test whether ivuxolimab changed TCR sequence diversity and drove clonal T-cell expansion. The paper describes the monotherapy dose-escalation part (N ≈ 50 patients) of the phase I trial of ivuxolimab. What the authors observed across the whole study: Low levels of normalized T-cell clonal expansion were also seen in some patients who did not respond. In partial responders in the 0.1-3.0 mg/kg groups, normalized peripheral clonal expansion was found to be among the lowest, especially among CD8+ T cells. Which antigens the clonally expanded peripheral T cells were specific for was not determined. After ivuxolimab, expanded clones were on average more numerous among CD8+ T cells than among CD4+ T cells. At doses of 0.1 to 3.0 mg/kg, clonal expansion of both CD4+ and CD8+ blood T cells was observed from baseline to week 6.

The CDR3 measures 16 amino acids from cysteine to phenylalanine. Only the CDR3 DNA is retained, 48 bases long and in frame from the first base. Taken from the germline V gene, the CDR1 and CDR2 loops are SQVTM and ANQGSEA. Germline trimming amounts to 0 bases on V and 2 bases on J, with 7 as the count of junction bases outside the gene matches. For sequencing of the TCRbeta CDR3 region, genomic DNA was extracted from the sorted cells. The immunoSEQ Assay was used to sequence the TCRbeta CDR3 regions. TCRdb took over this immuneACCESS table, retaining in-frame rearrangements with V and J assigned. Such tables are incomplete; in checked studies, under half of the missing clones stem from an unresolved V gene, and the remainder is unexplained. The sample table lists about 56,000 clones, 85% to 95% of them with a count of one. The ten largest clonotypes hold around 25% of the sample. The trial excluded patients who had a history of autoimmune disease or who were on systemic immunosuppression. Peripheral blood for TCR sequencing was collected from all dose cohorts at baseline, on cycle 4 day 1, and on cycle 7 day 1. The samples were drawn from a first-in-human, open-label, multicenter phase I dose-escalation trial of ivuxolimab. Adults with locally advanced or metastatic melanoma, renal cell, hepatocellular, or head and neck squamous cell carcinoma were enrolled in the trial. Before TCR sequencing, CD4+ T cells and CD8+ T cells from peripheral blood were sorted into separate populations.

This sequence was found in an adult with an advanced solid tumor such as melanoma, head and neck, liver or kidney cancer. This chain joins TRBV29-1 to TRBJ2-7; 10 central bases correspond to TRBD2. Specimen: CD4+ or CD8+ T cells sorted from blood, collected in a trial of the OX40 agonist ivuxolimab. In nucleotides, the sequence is TGCAGCGTTGAAGAGCTAGCGGGGGAGGGTACCTACGAGCAGTACTTC. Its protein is CSVEELAGEGTYEQYF.